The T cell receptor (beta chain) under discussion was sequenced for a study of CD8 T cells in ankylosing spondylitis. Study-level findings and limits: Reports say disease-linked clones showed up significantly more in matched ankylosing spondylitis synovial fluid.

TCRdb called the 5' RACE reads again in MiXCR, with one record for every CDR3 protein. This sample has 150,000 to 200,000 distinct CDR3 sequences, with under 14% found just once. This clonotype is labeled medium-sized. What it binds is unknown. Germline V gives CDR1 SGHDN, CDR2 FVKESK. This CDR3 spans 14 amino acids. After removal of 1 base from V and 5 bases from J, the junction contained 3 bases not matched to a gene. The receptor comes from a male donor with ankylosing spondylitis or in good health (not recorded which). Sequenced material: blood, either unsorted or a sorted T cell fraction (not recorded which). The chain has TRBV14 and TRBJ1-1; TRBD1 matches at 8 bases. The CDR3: CASSQGTGRTEAFF. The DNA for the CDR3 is TGTGCCAGCAGCCAAGGGACAGGGAGGACTGAAGCTTTCTTT.